The clone carrying this T cell receptor beta chain has just a few counts. Its antigen remains unknown. This record comes from a study of T-cell reconstitution after alpha-beta-depleted transplantation in children. Whole-study results and caveats: Most T-cell counts and diversity one year after the transplant came from T cells that were newly produced.

Preparation of the TCRbeta library used unique molecular identifiers. From the PCR reads, TCRdb called clonotypes with MiXCR, one entry per CDR3 protein. The sample yields about 600,000 distinct CDR3 sequences, 10% to 15% seen once. The specimen comprised PBMCs, mostly from graft donor cells, sampled 360 days after TCRalphabeta/CD19-depleted stem cell transplant. The clonotype comes from a male patient younger than 18 who had a stem cell transplant for acute myeloid leukemia, so the T cells may come from the graft donor.

The CDR3 DNA reads TGTGCCAGCAGTTATCCGACAGGGTACCAAGAGACCCAGTACTTC. It translates to CASSYPTGYQETQYF. The genes are TRBV6-2 or TRBV6-3 and TRBJ2-5; 7 bases fit TRBD1. The junction had 4 bases not matched to a gene; V was cut back by 3 bases and J by 0 bases. The germline V gene has CDR1 MNHEY and CDR2 SVGEGT. This CDR3 has 15 amino acids.